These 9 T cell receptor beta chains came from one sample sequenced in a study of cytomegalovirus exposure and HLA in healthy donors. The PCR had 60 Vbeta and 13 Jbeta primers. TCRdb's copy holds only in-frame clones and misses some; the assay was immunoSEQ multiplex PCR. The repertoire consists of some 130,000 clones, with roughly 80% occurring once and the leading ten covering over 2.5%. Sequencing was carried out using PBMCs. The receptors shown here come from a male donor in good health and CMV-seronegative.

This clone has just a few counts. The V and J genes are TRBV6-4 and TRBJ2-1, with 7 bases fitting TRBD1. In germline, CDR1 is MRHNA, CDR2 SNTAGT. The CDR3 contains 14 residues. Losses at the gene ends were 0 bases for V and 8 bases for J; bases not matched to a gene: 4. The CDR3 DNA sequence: TGTGCCAGCAGTGACTCAGGGGGCGGCGATGAGCAGTTCTTC. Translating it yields CASSDSGGGDEQFF.

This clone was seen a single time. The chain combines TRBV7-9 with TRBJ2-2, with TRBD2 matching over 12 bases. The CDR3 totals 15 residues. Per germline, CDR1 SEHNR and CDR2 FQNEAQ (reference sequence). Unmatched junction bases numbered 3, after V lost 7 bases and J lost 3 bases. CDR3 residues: CASKRLAGDTGELFF. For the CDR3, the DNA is TGTGCCAGCAAAAGACTAGCGGGGGACACCGGGGAGCTGTTTTTT.

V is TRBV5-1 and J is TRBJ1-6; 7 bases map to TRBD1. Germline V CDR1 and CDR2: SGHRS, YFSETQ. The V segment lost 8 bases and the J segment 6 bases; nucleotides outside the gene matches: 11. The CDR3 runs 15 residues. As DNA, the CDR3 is TGCGCCAGTGGGGCCGGGACAGCCGGTAATTCACCCCTCCACTTT. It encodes CASGAGTAGNSPLHF. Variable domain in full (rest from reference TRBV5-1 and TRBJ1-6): KAGVTQTPRYLIKTRGQQVTLSCSPISGHRSVSWYQQTPGQGLQFLFEYFSETQRNKGNFPGRFSGRQFSNSRSEMNVSTLELGDSALYLCASGAGTAGNSPLHFGNGTRLTVT.

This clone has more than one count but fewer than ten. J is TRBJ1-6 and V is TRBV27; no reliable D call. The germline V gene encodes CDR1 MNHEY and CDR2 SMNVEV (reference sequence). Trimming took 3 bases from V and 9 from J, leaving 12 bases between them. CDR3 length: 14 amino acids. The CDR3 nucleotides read TGTGCCAGCAGTTTGAACAGTCCGTTTTCACCCCTCCACTTT. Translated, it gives CASSLNSPFSPLHF.

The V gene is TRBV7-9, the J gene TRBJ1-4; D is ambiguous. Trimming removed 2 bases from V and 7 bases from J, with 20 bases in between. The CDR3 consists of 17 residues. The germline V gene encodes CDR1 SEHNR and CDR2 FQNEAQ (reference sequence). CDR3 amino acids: CASSLIGGRGAGEKLFF. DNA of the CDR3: TGTGCCAGCAGCTTAATCGGCGGACGGGGAGCTGGTGAAAAACTGTTTTTT.

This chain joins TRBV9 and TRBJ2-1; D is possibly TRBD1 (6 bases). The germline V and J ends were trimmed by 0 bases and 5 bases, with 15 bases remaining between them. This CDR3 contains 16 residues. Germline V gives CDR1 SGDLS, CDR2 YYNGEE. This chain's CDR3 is CASSVGGRGINNEQFF. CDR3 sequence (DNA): TGTGCCAGCAGCGTAGGAGGTAGGGGGATTAACAATGAGCAGTTCTTC.

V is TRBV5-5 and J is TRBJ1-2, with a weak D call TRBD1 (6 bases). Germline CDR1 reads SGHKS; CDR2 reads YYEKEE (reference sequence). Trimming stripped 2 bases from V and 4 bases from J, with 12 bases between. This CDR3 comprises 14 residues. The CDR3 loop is CASSFPQGSYGYTF. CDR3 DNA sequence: TGTGCCAGCAGCTTCCCACAGGGTTCCTATGGCTACACCTTC.

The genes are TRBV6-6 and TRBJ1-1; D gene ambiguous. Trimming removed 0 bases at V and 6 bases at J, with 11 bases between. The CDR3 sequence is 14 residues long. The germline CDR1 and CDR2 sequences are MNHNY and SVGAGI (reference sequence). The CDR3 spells CASSYSGTAAEAFF. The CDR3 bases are TGTGCCAGCAGTTACTCCGGCACGGCGGCTGAAGCTTTCTTT.

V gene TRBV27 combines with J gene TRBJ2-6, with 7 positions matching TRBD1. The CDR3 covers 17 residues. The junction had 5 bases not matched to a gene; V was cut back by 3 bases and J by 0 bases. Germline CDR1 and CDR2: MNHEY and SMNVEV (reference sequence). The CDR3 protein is CASSFGPGGSGANVLTF. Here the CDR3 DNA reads TGTGCCAGCAGTTTTGGTCCAGGGGGCTCTGGGGCCAACGTCCTGACTTTC.